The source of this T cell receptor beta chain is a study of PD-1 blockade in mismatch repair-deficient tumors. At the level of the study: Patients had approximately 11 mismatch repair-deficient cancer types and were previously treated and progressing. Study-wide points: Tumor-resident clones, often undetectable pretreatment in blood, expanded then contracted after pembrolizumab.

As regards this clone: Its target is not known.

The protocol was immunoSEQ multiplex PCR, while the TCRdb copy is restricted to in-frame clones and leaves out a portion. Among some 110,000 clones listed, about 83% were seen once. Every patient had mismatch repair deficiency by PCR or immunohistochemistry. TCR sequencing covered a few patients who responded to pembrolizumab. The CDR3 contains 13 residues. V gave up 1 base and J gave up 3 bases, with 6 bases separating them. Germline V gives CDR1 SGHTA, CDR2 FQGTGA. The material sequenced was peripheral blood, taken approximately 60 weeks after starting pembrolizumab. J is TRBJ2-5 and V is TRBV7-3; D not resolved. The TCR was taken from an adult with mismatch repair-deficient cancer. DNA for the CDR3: TGTGCCAGCAGCTTAAGAGGTGAAGAGACCCAGTACTTC. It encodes CASSLRGEETQYF. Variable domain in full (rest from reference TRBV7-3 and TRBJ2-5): GAGVSQTPSNKVTEKGKYVELRCDPISGHTALYWYRQSLGQGPEFLIYFQGTGAADDSGLPNDRFFAVRPEGSVSTLKIQRTERGDSAVYLCASSLRGEETQYFGPGTRLLVL.